Listed below are T cell receptor beta chains from one sample, sequenced in a study of OX40 agonist ivuxolimab in advanced cancers. Assay: immunoSEQ multiplex PCR; the TCRdb copy retains only in-frame clones and omits some. The sample has more than 70,000 clones; approximately 88% are singletons. The material was CD4+ or CD8+ T cells sorted from blood, obtained in a trial of the OX40 agonist ivuxolimab. All receptors derive from an adult with an advanced solid tumor such as melanoma, head and neck, liver or kidney cancer. Both conserved end residues are part of each CDR3. The order of the fields is D gene, clone size, V gene, J gene, CDR3 DNA, CDR3 protein. A D gene is named only where the DNA matches it firmly. The size entry is marked missing in some rows and otherwise reads once, few, many or a size class.

d_call: TRBD1; clone_size: -; v_call: TRBV18; j_call: TRBJ2-5; cdr3_nt: TGTGCCAGCTCACCAAACTACCCGGGACAGGGACAGACCCAGTACTTC; cdr3_aa: CASSPNYPGQGQTQYF
d_call: -; clone_size: -; v_call: TRBV9; j_call: TRBJ1-1; cdr3_nt: TGTGCCAGCAGCCGAGGAAACACTGAAGCTTTCTTT; cdr3_aa: CASSRGNTEAFF
d_call: -; clone_size: -; v_call: TRBV29-1; j_call: TRBJ1-2; cdr3_nt: TGCAGCGTTGAAGATCTTCGGTATGGCTACACCTTC; cdr3_aa: CSVEDLRYGYTF
d_call: -; clone_size: -; v_call: TRBV5-1; j_call: TRBJ1-2; cdr3_nt: TGCGCCAGCAGCTTGGAGATGCGGGGCTATGGCTACACCTTC; cdr3_aa: CASSLEMRGYGYTF
d_call: -; clone_size: -; v_call: TRBV28; j_call: TRBJ2-7; cdr3_nt: TGTGCCAGCAGCATTAGCGGACCCTCCTACGAGCAGTACTTC; cdr3_aa: CASSISGPSYEQYF
d_call: TRBD2; clone_size: -; v_call: TRBV4-1; j_call: TRBJ2-1; cdr3_nt: TGCGCCAGCAGCCAACGGACTAGCGGGAGAATCTCCTACAATGAGCAGTTCTTC; cdr3_aa: CASSQRTSGRISYNEQFF
d_call: TRBD1; clone_size: -; v_call: TRBV7-9; j_call: TRBJ2-2; cdr3_nt: TGTGCCAGCAGCCCCAGGGGGCTCCGTAACACCGGGGAGCTGTTTTTT; cdr3_aa: CASSPRGLRNTGELFF
d_call: -; clone_size: -; v_call: TRBV6-1; j_call: TRBJ1-5; cdr3_nt: TGTGCCAGCAGTGACCAGGGTTATAGCAATCAGCCCCAGCATTTT; cdr3_aa: CASSDQGYSNQPQHF
d_call: -; clone_size: -; v_call: TRBV18; j_call: TRBJ2-5; cdr3_nt: TGTGCCAGCTCACCAGACAGGCAAGAGACCCAGTACTTC; cdr3_aa: CASSPDRQETQYF
d_call: -; clone_size: once; v_call: TRBV6-1; j_call: TRBJ2-7; cdr3_nt: TGTGCCAGCAGTGAAGGGATCTCCTACGAGCAGTACTTC; cdr3_aa: CASSEGISYEQYF
d_call: -; clone_size: -; v_call: TRBV11-3; j_call: TRBJ1-1; cdr3_nt: TGTGCCAGCAGCTTAGGGCATGGCGCTGAAGCTTTCTTT; cdr3_aa: CASSLGHGAEAFF
d_call: TRBD1; clone_size: -; v_call: TRBV7-8; j_call: TRBJ1-2; cdr3_nt: TGTGCCAGCAGCTCGCGACAGGGGCACTATGGCTACACCTTC; cdr3_aa: CASSSRQGHYGYTF
d_call: -; clone_size: once; v_call: TRBV6-1; j_call: TRBJ2-3; cdr3_nt: TGTGCCAGCAGTGCTCGCCAGTGGGGGGGCGAATCCGCGCAGTATTTT; cdr3_aa: CASSARQWGGESAQYF
d_call: TRBD1; clone_size: -; v_call: TRBV18; j_call: TRBJ1-1; cdr3_nt: TGTGCCAGCTCACGTCTTAGGGACAGGGAGGCTGAAGCTTTCTTT; cdr3_aa: CASSRLRDREAEAFF
d_call: TRBD2; clone_size: -; v_call: TRBV4-2; j_call: TRBJ2-1; cdr3_nt: TGTGCCAGCAGCCACCCGGGGGCTAGCGGGAGTTTCAATGAGCAGTTCTTC; cdr3_aa: CASSHPGASGSFNEQFF
d_call: -; clone_size: -; v_call: TRBV18; j_call: TRBJ2-7; cdr3_nt: TGTGCCAGCTCACGCGGAGAGGGCAGTTCGTACGAGCAGTACTTC; cdr3_aa: CASSRGEGSSYEQYF
d_call: -; clone_size: -; v_call: TRBV28; j_call: TRBJ2-4; cdr3_nt: TGTGCCAGCAGCCACAAAGGGACCACCAAAAACATTCAGTACTTC; cdr3_aa: CASSHKGTTKNIQYF
d_call: -; clone_size: few; v_call: TRBV10-3; j_call: TRBJ1-2; cdr3_nt: TGTGCCATCAGTGCGACGGGCAGCTATGGCTACACCTTC; cdr3_aa: CAISATGSYGYTF
d_call: TRBD1; clone_size: -; v_call: TRBV4-1; j_call: TRBJ2-7; cdr3_nt: TGCGCCAGCAGCCCTGGGACAGGGGGGGACACCTACGAGCAGTACTTC; cdr3_aa: CASSPGTGGDTYEQYF
d_call: -; clone_size: -; v_call: TRBV6-5; j_call: TRBJ2-7; cdr3_nt: TGTGCCAGCAGTCACGGTCAGGGAGCCTACGAGCAGTACTTC; cdr3_aa: CASSHGQGAYEQYF
d_call: -; clone_size: -; v_call: TRBV5-4; j_call: TRBJ2-5; cdr3_nt: TGTGCCAGCAGCTCAACCCTAGAGGGAAAAGAGACCCAGTACTTC; cdr3_aa: CASSSTLEGKETQYF
d_call: TRBD1; clone_size: -; v_call: TRBV10-3; j_call: TRBJ2-3; cdr3_nt: TGTGCCATCAGGGACAGGGCAGATACGCAGTATTTT; cdr3_aa: CAIRDRADTQYF
d_call: -; clone_size: once; v_call: TRBV10-3; j_call: TRBJ2-7; cdr3_nt: TGTGCCATCAGCTGGGGGAGCTCCTACGAGCAGTACTTC; cdr3_aa: CAISWGSSYEQYF
d_call: TRBD1; clone_size: -; v_call: TRBV7-9; j_call: TRBJ2-2; cdr3_nt: TGTGCCAGCATCCTGGACAGGGGGTCGAACACCGGGGAGCTGTTTTTT; cdr3_aa: CASILDRGSNTGELFF
d_call: -; clone_size: -; v_call: TRBV28; j_call: TRBJ1-5; cdr3_nt: TGTGCCAGCAGCTTTGATGGCAATCAGCCCCAGCATTTT; cdr3_aa: CASSFDGNQPQHF
d_call: -; clone_size: few; v_call: TRBV29-1; j_call: TRBJ1-2; cdr3_nt: TGCAGCGTTGGGCAGGAGGGGGGGATCTATGGCTACACCTTC; cdr3_aa: CSVGQEGGIYGYTF
d_call: TRBD1; clone_size: once; v_call: TRBV6-1; j_call: TRBJ2-7; cdr3_nt: TGTGCCAGCAGTGAATACATTAGGACAGGCCCCACCTACGAGCAGTACTTC; cdr3_aa: CASSEYIRTGPTYEQYF
d_call: -; clone_size: few; v_call: TRBV7-9; j_call: TRBJ1-5; cdr3_nt: TGTGCCAGCAGCTTGCACCAGCCCCAGCATTTT; cdr3_aa: CASSLHQPQHF
d_call: -; clone_size: -; v_call: TRBV5-1; j_call: TRBJ2-2; cdr3_nt: TGCGCCAGCAGCTTGTTGGGACACCAGAACACCGGGGAGCTGTTTTTT; cdr3_aa: CASSLLGHQNTGELFF
d_call: -; clone_size: few; v_call: TRBV29-1; j_call: TRBJ2-7; cdr3_nt: TGCAGCGTTTTCGGGGCCTACGAGCAGTACTTC; cdr3_aa: CSVFGAYEQYF
d_call: -; clone_size: -; v_call: TRBV4-1; j_call: TRBJ2-1; cdr3_nt: TGCGCCAGCAGCCTCGGGGCCGGAACCTCCTACAATGAGCAGTTCTTC; cdr3_aa: CASSLGAGTSYNEQFF
d_call: TRBD1; clone_size: -; v_call: TRBV4-1; j_call: TRBJ2-7; cdr3_nt: TGCGCCAGCAGCCAAGCAACGGGACAGGGCTACGAGCAGTACTTC; cdr3_aa: CASSQATGQGYEQYF
d_call: -; clone_size: -; v_call: TRBV19; j_call: TRBJ2-5; cdr3_nt: TGTGCCAGTAGTAGCCAGGGTTCTGAAGAGACCCAGTACTTC; cdr3_aa: CASSSQGSEETQYF
d_call: TRBD1; clone_size: few; v_call: TRBV4-1; j_call: TRBJ1-5; cdr3_nt: TGCGCCAGCAGCCAAGATCGGGGCGGACAGGGCGAGCAGCCCCAGCATTTT; cdr3_aa: CASSQDRGGQGEQPQHF
d_call: TRBD1; clone_size: -; v_call: TRBV6-5; j_call: TRBJ1-2; cdr3_nt: TGTGCCAGCAGTTCCAACAGGGGGCCTCGGTATGGCTACACCTTC; cdr3_aa: CASSSNRGPRYGYTF
d_call: -; clone_size: -; v_call: TRBV20-1; j_call: TRBJ2-7; cdr3_nt: TGCAGTGCTCGCCTCGGTAGACAGTGGAACTTC; cdr3_aa: CSARLGRQWNF
d_call: -; clone_size: -; v_call: TRBV9; j_call: TRBJ2-3; cdr3_nt: TGTGCCAGCAGCGTTTCGAGCGATGCGGGGGATACGCAGTATTTT; cdr3_aa: CASSVSSDAGDTQYF
d_call: -; clone_size: -; v_call: TRBV29-1; j_call: TRBJ2-1; cdr3_nt: TGCAGCGTTGAAGGTCTCTCCGGGCCCCGGATTGAGCAGTTCTTC; cdr3_aa: CSVEGLSGPRIEQFF
d_call: -; clone_size: once; v_call: TRBV29-1; j_call: TRBJ2-5; cdr3_nt: TGCAGCGTGACGGGGGTGGAAGAGACCCAGTACTTC; cdr3_aa: CSVTGVEETQYF
d_call: -; clone_size: -; v_call: TRBV6-1; j_call: TRBJ1-2; cdr3_nt: TGTGCCAGCTCTTTTGACTGGGCCAATGGCTACACCTTC; cdr3_aa: CASSFDWANGYTF
d_call: -; clone_size: -; v_call: TRBV11-2; j_call: TRBJ1-6; cdr3_nt: TGTGCCAGCAGCTTAGCTATAAATTCACCCCTCCACTTT; cdr3_aa: CASSLAINSPLHF
d_call: -; clone_size: -; v_call: TRBV18; j_call: TRBJ2-1; cdr3_nt: TGTGCCAGCTCACCAGGAGTAGACAATGAGCAGTTCTTC; cdr3_aa: CASSPGVDNEQFF
d_call: -; clone_size: -; v_call: TRBV6-6; j_call: TRBJ2-5; cdr3_nt: TGTGCCAGCAGTTACCCAAATAGCGGCCTCGGGACCCAGTACTTC; cdr3_aa: CASSYPNSGLGTQYF
d_call: -; clone_size: -; v_call: TRBV28; j_call: TRBJ1-5; cdr3_nt: TGTGCCAGCAGCAGCCTCGATTCAGGGAGCCCCCAGCATTTT; cdr3_aa: CASSSLDSGSPQHF
d_call: TRBD1; clone_size: -; v_call: TRBV6-1; j_call: TRBJ2-7; cdr3_nt: TGTGCCAGCAGCCGGGACAGGGACTACGAGCAGTACTTC; cdr3_aa: CASSRDRDYEQYF
d_call: -; clone_size: -; v_call: TRBV5-1; j_call: TRBJ2-7; cdr3_nt: TGCGCCAGCAGCGTTGTTTCGGGACCGAGCTACGAGCAGTACTTC; cdr3_aa: CASSVVSGPSYEQYF
d_call: -; clone_size: once; v_call: TRBV9; j_call: TRBJ1-4; cdr3_nt: TGTGCCAGCAGCGTAGGGGGTGGGTATGAAAAACTGTTTTTT; cdr3_aa: CASSVGGGYEKLFF
d_call: TRBD2; clone_size: -; v_call: TRBV11-1; j_call: TRBJ2-3; cdr3_nt: TGTGCCAGCAGCCGAAAATGGGAGGGAGGTACAGATACGCAGTATTTT; cdr3_aa: CASSRKWEGGTDTQYF
d_call: -; clone_size: -; v_call: TRBV19; j_call: TRBJ1-6; cdr3_nt: TGTGCCAGTTCACGACGGCAGTATAATTCACCCCTCCACTTT; cdr3_aa: CASSRRQYNSPLHF
d_call: -; clone_size: -; v_call: TRBV5-1; j_call: TRBJ2-3; cdr3_nt: TGCGCCAGCAGCCTTAGGGGAGGCACAGATACGCAGTATTTT; cdr3_aa: CASSLRGGTDTQYF
d_call: TRBD1; clone_size: -; v_call: TRBV5-1; j_call: TRBJ2-5; cdr3_nt: TGCGCCAGCAGCCTTCTGGGACAGCGGGAGACCCAGTACTTC; cdr3_aa: CASSLLGQRETQYF
d_call: -; clone_size: -; v_call: TRBV6-1; j_call: TRBJ2-1; cdr3_nt: TGTGCCAGCAGTGAAAGGGGGGACTTATCCTACAATGAGCAGTTCTTC; cdr3_aa: CASSERGDLSYNEQFF
d_call: -; clone_size: -; v_call: TRBV10-3; j_call: TRBJ1-3; cdr3_nt: TGTGCCATCAGTGTGGGCAGCAATCCCTCTGGAAACACCATATATTTT; cdr3_aa: CAISVGSNPSGNTIYF
d_call: -; clone_size: -; v_call: TRBV10-3; j_call: TRBJ1-6; cdr3_nt: TGTGCCATCAGTGAGTCTGTATTGATCAATTCACCCCTCCACTTT; cdr3_aa: CAISESVLINSPLHF
d_call: TRBD2; clone_size: few; v_call: TRBV5-1; j_call: TRBJ2-2; cdr3_nt: TGCGCCAGCAGCTTCGCGGGGGTTAACACCGGGGAGCTGTTTTTT; cdr3_aa: CASSFAGVNTGELFF
d_call: -; clone_size: -; v_call: TRBV9; j_call: TRBJ2-1; cdr3_nt: TGTGCCAGCAGCGTAGAACCCGGGAAAACCTACAATGAGCAGTTCTTC; cdr3_aa: CASSVEPGKTYNEQFF
d_call: TRBD2; clone_size: -; v_call: TRBV7-9; j_call: TRBJ2-1; cdr3_nt: TGTGCCAGCAGCCCTCGACTAGCGGGGGGGAATGAGCAGTTCTTC; cdr3_aa: CASSPRLAGGNEQFF
d_call: TRBD1; clone_size: -; v_call: TRBV6-4; j_call: TRBJ2-1; cdr3_nt: TGTGCCAGCAGTGACTCCTGGACAGGGGAACGGGAGCAGTTCTTC; cdr3_aa: CASSDSWTGEREQFF
d_call: TRBD2; clone_size: -; v_call: TRBV19; j_call: TRBJ2-5; cdr3_nt: TGTGCCACTACTAGCGGAGACCGAGAGACCCAGTACTTC; cdr3_aa: CATTSGDRETQYF
d_call: -; clone_size: -; v_call: TRBV5-1; j_call: TRBJ2-3; cdr3_nt: TGCGCCAGCAGAGGGGCAGATACGCAGTATTTT; cdr3_aa: CASRGADTQYF